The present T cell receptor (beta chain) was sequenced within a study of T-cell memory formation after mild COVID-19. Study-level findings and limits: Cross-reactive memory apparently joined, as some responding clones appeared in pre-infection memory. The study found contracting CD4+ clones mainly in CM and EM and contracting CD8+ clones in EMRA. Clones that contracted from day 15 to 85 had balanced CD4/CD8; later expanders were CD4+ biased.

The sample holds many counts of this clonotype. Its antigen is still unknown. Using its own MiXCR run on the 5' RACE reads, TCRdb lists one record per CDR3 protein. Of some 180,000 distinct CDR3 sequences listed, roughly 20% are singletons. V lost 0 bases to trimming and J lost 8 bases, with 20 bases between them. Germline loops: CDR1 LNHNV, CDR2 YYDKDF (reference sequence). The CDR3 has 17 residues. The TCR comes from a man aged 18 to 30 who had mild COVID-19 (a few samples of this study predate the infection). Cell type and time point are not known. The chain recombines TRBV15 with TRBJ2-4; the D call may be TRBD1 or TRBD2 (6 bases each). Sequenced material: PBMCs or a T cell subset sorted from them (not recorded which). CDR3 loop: CATSRDKLGHPGDIQYF. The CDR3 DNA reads TGTGCCACCAGCAGAGATAAGTTGGGACACCCGGGGGACATTCAGTACTTC.